The clone carrying this T cell receptor beta chain has just a few counts. The record originates from a study of shared clonotypes between healthy human individuals. The repertoire was sequenced with immunoSEQ multiplex PCR; TCRdb's copy has only in-frame clones and lacks some. The table lists about 1.1 million clones, 60% to 85% of them singletons. The study drew all its donors from Caucasian adults living in Nashville, Tennessee. Per the germline V gene, CDR1 is SGHRS and CDR2 is YFSETQ. The CDR3 covers 13 residues. V lost 3 bases to trimming and J lost 6 bases; unmatched junction nucleotides: 6. The sample consisted of memory CD4+ T cells from PBMCs. Indicated subset: CD45RA-negative fraction. The V call is TRBV5-1, the J call TRBJ2-7; 7 nucleotides line up with TRBD2. This TCR was recovered from a man between 18 and 29 years old in good health. Some clones in this sample may be carry-over from other donors' samples. The CDR3 DNA sequence: TGCGCCAGCAGCTGGGGAGGGTTGGGCGAGCAGTACTTC. It yields the protein CASSWGGLGEQYF.